This entry lists 26 T cell receptor beta chains sequenced from one sample in a study of beta chain features in type 1 diabetes. Study conclusions and caveats: There was a moderate but significant shortening of TCRB CDR3s in all four CD4+ subsets of Type 1 diabetes patients.

What was sequenced were expressed TCRB transcripts, since all of the isolated RNA had been reverse transcribed. Generated by immunoSEQ multiplex PCR, the TCRdb table keeps only in-frame clones and is missing some. Among some 170,000 clones listed, over 55% were seen once. No antigen has been identified for these receptors. Sequencing used naive CD4+ T cells from blood. These TCRs come from a man under 40 with type 1 diabetes.

V usage is TRBV4-3 and J usage is TRBJ1-6; TRBD1 is a possible D gene (6 bases). The CDR3 totals 16 residues. Germline lookup yields CDR1 LGHNA and CDR2 YSLEER. Trimming cost V 4 bases and J 9 bases, with 19 bases left between them. In nucleotides, the CDR3 is TGCGCCAGCAGCCTTGGACAGTTTGGCCTGGGTTCACCCCTCCACTTT. Translated: CASSLGQFGLGSPLHF.

This clone was seen more than once but under ten times. This chain links TRBV30 with TRBJ2-1; 7 nucleotides align to TRBD2. Germline lookup yields CDR1 GTSNPN and CDR2 SVGIG (reference sequence). The CDR3 covers 13 residues. Trimming cost V 8 bases and J 2 bases; bases outside gene matches: 6. The CDR3 bases are TGTGCCCGGGGGGAGTGGGCCTACAATGAGCAGTTCTTC. This gives the protein CARGEWAYNEQFF.

This rearrangement joins TRBV7-9 to TRBJ2-4, with D perhaps TRBD1 (6 bases). V gave up 2 bases and J gave up 0 bases, with 8 bases separating them. Germline V gives CDR1 SEHNR, CDR2 FQNEAQ (reference sequence). The CDR3 sequence is 15 residues long. CDR3 coding DNA: TGTGCCAGCAGCTTAACAGGGTCAGCCAAAAACATTCAGTACTTC. It translates to CASSLTGSAKNIQYF.

The rearrangement links TRBV2 to TRBJ1-2, with D possibly TRBD1 on 6 matching bases. The CDR3 is made up of 14 amino acids. V was cut by 5 bases and J by 4 bases, with 14 bases left in between. The germline gives CDR1 SNHLY, CDR2 FYNNEI. Written as DNA, the CDR3 is TGTGCCAGCAGTTCACTCGGACAGAGCTATGGCTACACCTTC. It specifies CASSSLGQSYGYTF.

This clone was seen more than once but under ten times. The rearrangement uses TRBV6-5 and TRBJ1-6; 7 bases line up with TRBD1. Germline trimming cut 5 bases from V and 14 bases from J; bases unmatched to any gene: 3. Germline CDR1 is MNHEY and CDR2 is SVGAGI. The CDR3 extends over 11 amino acids. CDR3 sequence reads: CASSQQGTLHF. Written as DNA, the CDR3 is TGTGCCAGCAGTCAACAGGGGACCCTCCACTTT.

The V gene is TRBV9, the J gene TRBJ2-3; tentative D call: TRBD2 (7 bases). V was clipped by 0 bases and J by 5 bases, with 13 bases between them. This CDR3 spans 15 amino acids. Germline-derived CDR1 and CDR2 are SGDLS and YYNGEE. The CDR3, as DNA: TGTGCCAGCAGCGTAGTCGGGGGGCGCATAGATACGCAGTATTTT. It is translated as CASSVVGGRIDTQYF. Full variable domain (rest looked up from reference TRBV9 and TRBJ2-3): DSGVTQTPKHLITATGQRVTLRCSPRSGDLSVYWYQQSLDQGLQFLIQYYNGEERAKGNILERFSAQQFPDLHSELNLSSLELGDSALYFCASSVVGGRIDTQYFGPGTRLTVL.

In this sample, this clone turned up a few times. Other DNA variants within this sample encode the same CDR3. The V gene is TRBV29-1, the J gene TRBJ2-3, with TRBD1 as a possible D gene (5 bases). The V end lost 1 base, the J end lost 0 bases, and 8 bases lay between the germline ends. Per germline, CDR1 SQVTM and CDR2 ANQGSEA. The CDR3 loop spans 14 amino acids. CDR3 protein: CSVEGQGSTDTQYF. The DNA of the CDR3 is TGCAGCGTTGAAGGGCAGGGAAGCACAGATACGCAGTATTTT.

The CDR3 region has the DNA TGTGCCAGCAGTGATGAGCAGACAACAGATACGCAGTATTTT. Encoded protein: CASSDEQTTDTQYF. The rearrangement links TRBV2 to TRBJ2-3; D is uncertain. Germline assignment: CDR1 SNHLY and CDR2 FYNNEI. The CDR3 totals 14 residues. V was shortened by 3 bases and J by 3 bases, with 10 bases between the two germline ends.

The J gene is TRBJ2-5, the V gene TRBV25-1; possibly TRBD1 for D (6 bases). CDR3 length: 13 amino acids. Germline CDR1 MGHDK, CDR2 SYGVNS. V lost 2 bases, J lost 10 bases, and 14 bases lay in between. The CDR3 spells CASSELGQRRQYF. CDR3 DNA sequence: TGTGCCAGCAGTGAACTAGGACAGAGACGCCAGTACTTC.

This chain links TRBV9 with TRBJ2-1; the D gene could be TRBD1 or TRBD2 (5 bases each). V lost 0 bases and J 0 bases, leaving 7 bases between the germline ends. CDR3 size: 15 residues. The germline V gene encodes CDR1 SGDLS and CDR2 YYNGEE. This chain's CDR3 is CASSVDGASYNEQFF. The CDR3 DNA sequence: TGTGCCAGCAGCGTAGACGGGGCCTCCTACAATGAGCAGTTCTTC. Variable domain in full (rest from reference TRBV9 and TRBJ2-1): DSGVTQTPKHLITATGQRVTLRCSPRSGDLSVYWYQQSLDQGLQFLIQYYNGEERAKGNILERFSAQQFPDLHSELNLSSLELGDSALYFCASSVDGASYNEQFFGPGTRLTVL.

This chain joins TRBV7-2 and TRBJ2-5; perhaps TRBD2 as D (6 bases). Trimming stripped 5 bases from V and 1 base from J, with 11 bases between. Germline values: CDR1 SGHTA, CDR2 FQGNSA. The CDR3 sequence is 14 residues long. This CDR3 is CASSRRDFQETQYF. CDR3 coding DNA: TGTGCCAGCAGCCGCCGGGACTTCCAAGAGACCCAGTACTTC.

This clone was recorded a few times. This chain joins TRBV29-1 and TRBJ2-7, with 10 bases identical to TRBD1. CDR1 is SQVTM, CDR2 ANQGSEA, per germline. Unmatched junction bases numbered 7, after V lost 6 bases and J lost 5 bases. The CDR3 covers 13 residues. In nucleotides, the CDR3 is TGCAGCGTCGGCGGGACAGGGGTCCACGAGCAGTACTTC. It specifies CSVGGTGVHEQYF.

This clone was found a few times. The chain uses TRBV7-2 and TRBJ2-3; 9 bases map to TRBD2. Germline V lookup: CDR1 SGHTA, CDR2 FQGNSA. V dropped 5 bases and J dropped 4; count of bases not matched to a gene: 7. The length of the CDR3 is 15 residues. CDR3 coding DNA: TGTGCCAGCAGCCTGGGGCTAGCGGGGTCAGATACGCAGTATTTT. As protein: CASSLGLAGSDTQYF.

To note about this clone: The conserved phenylalanine or tryptophan normally closing the CDR3 is absent here, so this likely arose from a read error. No DNA is shown, since the ends of the CDR3 on it are uncertain; the CDR3 is the one TCRdb lists. The V gene is TRBV20-1, the J gene TRBJ2-7; TRBD1, the table's D call, was not compared with the DNA. With termini counted, the CDR3 has 10 amino acids. From germline, CDR1 is DFQATT and CDR2 SNEGSKA (reference sequence). CDR3 amino acids: CSASSRGKPG.

V usage is TRBV5-4 and J usage is TRBJ1-2; no firm D call. Germline CDR1 is SGHNT and CDR2 is YYREEE (reference sequence). The CDR3 contains 15 residues. Trimming cost V 0 bases and J 0 bases, with 9 bases left between them. CDR3 sequence: CASSLVAPANYGYTF. For the CDR3, the DNA is TGTGCCAGCAGCTTGGTAGCACCGGCTAACTATGGCTACACCTTC.

The V gene is TRBV9, the J gene TRBJ1-2; D is unresolved. Deletions cut 2 bases from V and 4 bases from J, with 12 bases between. Germline V gene sequence: CDR1 SGDLS, CDR2 YYNGEE. The CDR3 sequence is 14 residues long. Written as DNA, the CDR3 is TGTGCCAGCAGCGTGCTATCCGACCTCTATGGCTACACCTTC. It specifies CASSVLSDLYGYTF.

The chain links TRBV2 to TRBJ1-5, with 8 bases fitting TRBD1. The CDR3 contains 14 residues. Germline CDR1 reads SNHLY; CDR2 reads FYNNEI. J was trimmed by 2 bases and V by 4 bases; bases with no gene match: 1. CDR3 in amino acids: CASSGQGRNQPQHF. The CDR3 bases are TGTGCCAGCAGTGGACAGGGGCGCAATCAGCCCCAGCATTTT.

The J gene is TRBJ2-5, the V gene TRBV13, with 9 bases identical to TRBD2. Germline assignment: CDR1 PRHDT and CDR2 FYEKMQ (reference sequence). Trimming at V came to 5 bases and at J to 7 bases, leaving 5 bases not matched to a gene. This CDR3 has 13 amino acids. The CDR3 DNA sequence: TGTGCCAGCAGCATCGGACTAGCGAGGACCCAGTACTTC. It is translated as CASSIGLARTQYF.

The chain uses TRBV9 and TRBJ1-6; D might be TRBD1 (5 bases). CDR1 and CDR2 (germline): SGDLS, YYNGEE. Deletions cut 0 bases from V and 7 bases from J, with 11 bases between. CDR3 length equals 15 residues. The CDR3 DNA reads TGTGCCAGCAGCGTAGACCAGGGATTAAATTCACCCCTCCACTTT. Residues: CASSVDQGLNSPLHF.

The V gene is TRBV4-3, the J gene TRBJ2-6; D is unresolved. In germline, CDR1 is LGHNA, CDR2 YSLEER. CDR3 size: 16 residues. The V end lost 0 bases, the J end lost 3 bases, and 9 bases lay between the germline ends. The chain's CDR3 is CASSQDSVYGANVLTF. CDR3 in DNA: TGCGCCAGCAGCCAAGATTCCGTCTATGGGGCCAACGTCCTGACTTTC.

The chain recombines TRBV19 with TRBJ2-6; no firm D call. V lost 7 bases and J 6 bases, leaving 10 bases between the germline ends. There are 13 residues in the CDR3. CDR1 is LNHDA, CDR2 SQIVND, per germline (reference sequence). The CDR3 DNA reads as TGTGCCAGTACCCAAATGGAGGCCAACGTCCTGACTTTC. The encoded protein is CASTQMEANVLTF. The whole variable domain, filled in from reference TRBV19 and TRBJ2-6, reads DGGITQSPKYLFRKEGQNVTLSCEQNLNHDAMYWYRQDPGQGLRLIYYSQIVNDFQKGDIAEGYSVSREKKESFPLTVTSAQKNPTAFYLCASTQMEANVLTFGAGSRLTVL.

The chain links TRBV7-9 to TRBJ2-5, with D perhaps TRBD2 (6 bases). Deletions cut 1 base from V and 4 bases from J, with 19 bases between. This CDR3 spans 17 amino acids. In germline, CDR1 is SEHNR, CDR2 FQNEAQ (reference sequence). The CDR3, as DNA: TGTGCCAGCAGCTTAGTGCCTGCCCTGGGGGGAAGAGAGACCCAGTACTTC. It is translated as CASSLVPALGGRETQYF. The full variable domain, with the rest looked up from reference TRBV7-9 and TRBJ2-5, is DTGVSQNPRHKITKRGQNVTFRCDPISEHNRLYWYRQTLGQGPEFLTYFQNEAQLEKSRLLSDRFSAERPKGSFSTLEIQRTEQGDSAMYLCASSLVPALGGRETQYFGPGTRLLVL.

The V call is TRBV25-1, the J call TRBJ2-7, with D possibly being TRBD2 (5 bases). The CDR3 sequence is 13 residues long. V lost 4 bases and J lost 5, with 12 bases in between. Germline-derived CDR1 and CDR2 are MGHDK and SYGVNS. Here the CDR3 reads CASSAHTADEQYF. As DNA, the CDR3 is TGTGCCAGCAGTGCACACACAGCGGACGAGCAGTACTTC.

This clone turned up a few times. J is TRBJ2-6 and V is TRBV7-2, with unresolved D. Trimming stripped 3 bases from V and 0 bases from J, with 9 bases between. This CDR3 comprises 16 residues. The germline V gene encodes CDR1 SGHTA and CDR2 FQGNSA. The CDR3 region has the DNA TGTGCCAGCAGCTTGGACGGCCGCTCTGGGGCCAACGTCCTGACTTTC. Translating gives CASSLDGRSGANVLTF. The full variable domain, rest sourced from reference TRBV7-2 and TRBJ2-6, is GAGVSQSPSNKVTEKGKDVELRCDPISGHTALYWYRQSLGQGLEFLIYFQGNSAPDKSGLPSDRFSAERTGGSVSTLTIQRTQQEDSAVYLCASSLDGRSGANVLTFGAGSRLTVL.

The chain uses TRBV6-5 and TRBJ2-6, with D maybe TRBD2 (6 bases). Germline CDR1 MNHEY, CDR2 SVGAGI. This CDR3 spans 14 amino acids. CDR3 coding DNA: TGTACACAATTCCGGGAGTCTGGGGCCAACGTCCTGACTTTC. Translated: CTQFRESGANVLTF.

The chain combines TRBV4-3 with TRBJ2-4, with 8 bases lining up with TRBD2. Germline CDR1 reads LGHNA; CDR2 reads YSLEER. This CDR3 is built from 15 residues. V was pared by 0 bases and J by 8 bases, with 6 bases of the junction left unmatched. The CDR3 region is CASSQENGRGDIQYF. CDR3 DNA: TGCGCCAGCAGCCAAGAGAATGGGCGGGGGGACATTCAGTACTTC.